Listed below are T cell receptor beta chains from one sample, sequenced in a study of blood T cell repertoires in COVID-19. The table came from immunoSEQ multiplex PCR; TCRdb's copy has only in-frame clones and leaves some out. This table has about 110,000 clones, about two thirds appearing once. Sequencing was done on a sample of peripheral blood. These receptors were collected from a human donor with acute or convalescent COVID-19. The donor label of this sample is uncertain. The CDR3 runs from the conserved cysteine through the conserved F or W. Only part of the rows carry a size: once, few, many, or a class if the clone is expanded.

CDR3: CASSLRGTGEKLFF
size: -
J: TRBJ1-4
V: TRBV4-2

CDR3: CASTREHTQYF
size: once
J: TRBJ2-3
V: TRBV6-5

CDR3: CASSLYGGYNSPLHF
size: once
J: TRBJ1-6
V: TRBV7-8

CDR3: CASGPGLLETQYF
size: -
J: TRBJ2-5
V: TRBV2

CDR3: CASSYSGGAGETQYF
size: -
J: TRBJ2-5
V: TRBV6-5

CDR3: CASSFRQPNYNEQFF
size: -
J: TRBJ2-1
V: TRBV27

CDR3: CASNLYPGQQNTEAFF
size: -
J: TRBJ1-1
V: TRBV5-1

CDR3: CASSWGQGTGELFF
size: -
J: TRBJ2-2
V: TRBV5-1

CDR3: CASSLDRVNTEAFF
size: -
J: TRBJ1-1
V: TRBV5-1

CDR3: CASSPGLGSETQYF
size: -
J: TRBJ2-5
V: TRBV7-9

CDR3: CASSEETQYF
size: few
J: TRBJ2-5
V: TRBV2

CDR3: CASKLAGYNEQFF
size: -
J: TRBJ2-1
V: TRBV2

CDR3: CASRPPTDRRGYGYTF
size: -
J: TRBJ1-2
V: TRBV5-6

CDR3: CASSSESSTIYF
size: -
J: TRBJ1-3
V: TRBV18

CDR3: CASRRGSRDTGELFF
size: once
J: TRBJ2-2
V: TRBV2

CDR3: CASSQGIGDRGNEQFF
size: -
J: TRBJ2-1
V: TRBV23-1

CDR3: CASSLFGGTYNEQFF
size: -
J: TRBJ2-1
V: TRBV11-3

CDR3: CASSDLLNEQFF
size: many
J: TRBJ2-1
V: TRBV10-1

CDR3: CAWSVSGTGLEKLFF
size: -
J: TRBJ1-4
V: TRBV30

CDR3: CASSDMSGNTEAFF
size: few
J: TRBJ1-1
V: TRBV6-6

CDR3: CASKGQASSYEQYF
size: -
J: TRBJ2-7
V: TRBV2

CDR3: CASSLGRLRWGTTSGNTIYF
size: -
J: TRBJ1-3
V: TRBV7-3

CDR3: CASSLGREADTQYF
size: -
J: TRBJ2-3
V: TRBV13

CDR3: CASSIGLGAANEKLFF
size: once
J: TRBJ1-4
V: TRBV19

CDR3: CASSLERGNTDTQYF
size: once
J: TRBJ2-3
V: TRBV5-1